The 31 T cell receptor beta chains below were found in one sample sequenced in a study of blood T cell repertoires in COVID-19. Only in-frame clones appear in the TCRdb table, and some are missing; sequencing was by immunoSEQ multiplex PCR. Of under 150,000 clones in the sample, about four fifths were seen once. Sequenced: peripheral blood. The receptors shown here come from a man in his forties with active or convalescent COVID-19.

The chain couples TRBV9 to TRBJ1-6; 10 nucleotides agree with TRBD1. The CDR3 has 15 residues. V gave up 3 bases and J gave up 9 bases; unmatched junction bases: 6. Germline CDR1 SGDLS, CDR2 YYNGEE. The CDR3 protein is CASSARDRGGSPLHF. The CDR3 bases are TGTGCCAGCAGCGCCCGGGACAGGGGCGGTTCACCCCTCCACTTT.

This chain connects TRBV2 to TRBJ1-2; perhaps TRBD1 as D (6 bases). V was pared by 5 bases and J by 3 bases, with 10 bases between. This CDR3 has 13 residues. The germline gives CDR1 SNHLY, CDR2 FYNNEI. The CDR3 sequence: CASSNRADYGYTF. DNA for the CDR3: TGTGCCAGCAGTAACAGGGCGGACTATGGCTACACCTTC.

The chain links TRBV28 to TRBJ2-7; D might be TRBD2 (6 bases). The CDR3 is 16 residues long. The ends were cut back, 6 bases at V and 6 bases at J, with 24 bases in the middle. CDR1 MDHEN and CDR2 SYDVKM come from the germline V gene. The DNA for the CDR3 is TGTGCCAGCAGATCCCACGATTCTGGGAGGAGCGGCGAGCAGTACTTC. It specifies CASRSHDSGRSGEQYF. Full variable domain (missing parts from reference TRBV28 and TRBJ2-7): DVKVTQSSRYLVKRTGEKVFLECVQDMDHENMFWYRQDPGLGLRLIYFSYDVKMKEKGDIPEGYSVSREKKERFSLILESASTNQTSMYLCASRSHDSGRSGEQYFGPGTRLTVT.

This chain connects TRBV3-1 (or the pseudogene TRBV3-2) to TRBJ2-2, with unresolved D. The CDR3 extends over 15 amino acids. Germline values: CDR1 LGHDT, CDR2 YNNKEL (reference sequence). Trimming pared 1 base from V and 0 bases from J, leaving 6 bases between. CDR3 sequence: CASSQVQPNTGELFF. Written as DNA, the CDR3 is TGTGCCAGCAGCCAAGTACAACCGAACACCGGGGAGCTGTTTTTT.

This clone has just one count. The rearrangement joins TRBV2 to TRBJ2-6; 8 nucleotides match TRBD1. CDR1 is SNHLY, CDR2 FYNNEI, per germline. V shed 10 bases, J shed 0 bases, and the junction held 8 bases outside the gene matches. This CDR3 has 16 amino acids. The CDR3 is CATTTGVNSGANVLTF. The DNA of the CDR3 is TGTGCCACTACGACAGGGGTCAACTCTGGGGCCAACGTCCTGACTTTC.

The chain is built from TRBV19 and TRBJ2-7; the D gene is possibly TRBD2 (5 bases). The V end lost 8 bases, the J end lost 7 bases, and 27 bases lay between the germline ends. This CDR3 is 16 amino acids long. Germline loops: CDR1 LNHDA, CDR2 SQIVND (reference sequence). This CDR3 is CASGKIVGADSGEQYF. The CDR3 coding sequence is TGTGCCAGTGGAAAAATCGTAGGAGCAGACTCGGGAGAGCAGTACTTC.

V is TRBV7-2 and J is TRBJ2-1; 8 bases map to TRBD2. V gave up 7 bases and J gave up 0 bases; unmatched junction bases: 2. CDR3 length: 14 amino acids. Germline CDR1 reads SGHTA; CDR2 reads FQGNSA. This chain's CDR3 is CASTRGGSYNEQFF. Written as DNA, the CDR3 is TGTGCCAGCACCCGGGGGGGCTCCTACAATGAGCAGTTCTTC.

V and J are TRBV7-9 and TRBJ1-3; 9 bases match TRBD1. Germline values: CDR1 SEHNR, CDR2 FQNEAQ (reference sequence). Trimming at V came to 5 bases and at J to 3 bases, leaving 11 bases not matched to a gene. CDR3 size: 17 residues. In DNA, the CDR3 is TGTGCCAGCAGCCCGGAAAACAGGGGGCGCGTTGGAAACACCATATATTTT. Protein product: CASSPENRGRVGNTIYF.

The V gene is TRBV6-5, the J gene TRBJ1-2; 7 bases match TRBD1. The CDR3 totals 13 residues. In germline, CDR1 is MNHEY, CDR2 SVGAGI. J gave up 4 bases and V 2 bases, and 1 base lay outside the gene matches. CDR3 sequence (DNA): TGTGCCAGCAGTTACAGGGGGCCCTATGGCTACACCTTC. Its translation: CASSYRGPYGYTF.

The V and J genes are TRBV7-8 and TRBJ1-2, with D maybe TRBD1 (6 bases). Per the germline V gene, CDR1 is SGHVS and CDR2 is FQNEAQ. The ends were cut back, 4 bases at V and 4 bases at J, with 22 bases in the middle. The CDR3 spans 17 residues. The CDR3 region is CASSSRQAASWAYGYTF. CDR3 DNA: TGTGCCAGCAGCTCTCGACAGGCTGCTAGTTGGGCCTATGGCTACACCTTC.

The genes are TRBV27 and TRBJ1-1; 10 nucleotides agree with TRBD1. Germline V CDR1 and CDR2: MNHEY, SMNVEV (reference sequence). V gave up 5 bases and J gave up 4 bases; unmatched junction bases: 7. The CDR3 has 15 residues. The CDR3 DNA sequence: TGTGCCAGCAGTGCGTCCGACAGGGGGCCCACTGAAGCTTTCTTT. Amino acids: CASSASDRGPTEAFF.

The chain has TRBV6-2 or TRBV6-3 and TRBJ1-5; D gene ambiguous. The CDR3 has 17 residues. V shed 0 bases and J shed 0 bases, with 12 bases lying between them. Per the germline V gene, CDR1 is MNHEY and CDR2 is SVGEGT. Here the CDR3 reads CASSYSVSGASNQPQHF. CDR3 bases: TGTGCCAGCAGTTACTCGGTTTCGGGAGCTAGCAATCAGCCCCAGCATTTT.

Regarding this clone: Other nucleotide sequences from this sample produce the same CDR3. The chain has TRBV11-2 and TRBJ2-5; D uncertain. Trimming left V 3 bases short and J 5 bases short, with 7 bases between. Germline V gene sequence: CDR1 SGHAT, CDR2 FQNNGV. The CDR3 contains 12 residues. CDR3 nucleotide sequence: TGTGCCAGCAGCTTGGTAGAGGAGACCCAGTACTTC. Its translation: CASSLVEETQYF.

The gene calls are TRBV25-1 and TRBJ2-1, with 11 positions matching TRBD2. The length of the CDR3 is 17 residues. Germline CDR1 reads MGHDK; CDR2 reads SYGVNS. Trimming removed 1 base from V and 3 bases from J; junction bases left unmatched: 5. For the CDR3, the DNA is TGTGCCAGCAGTGAATGGGCTAGCGGGGGGAACTACAATGAGCAGTTCTTC. Residues: CASSEWASGGNYNEQFF.

The chain has TRBV7-7 and TRBJ2-1, with TRBD1 matching over 7 bases. The germline V gene has CDR1 SSHAT and CDR2 FNYEAQ (reference sequence). The CDR3 sequence is 13 residues long. V trimming: 4 bases; J trimming: 7 bases; junction bases outside the gene matches: 4. The CDR3 DNA reads as TGTGCCAGCAGCTCAGACAGGGCGAATGAGCAGTTCTTC. It encodes CASSSDRANEQFF.

The rearrangement uses TRBV19 and TRBJ2-3, with a tentative D call TRBD1 (6 bases). The germline V gene encodes CDR1 LNHDA and CDR2 SQIVND (reference sequence). V lost 9 bases, J lost 6 bases, and 16 bases lay in between. The CDR3 is 13 residues long. CDR3 in amino acids: CASSNRVGDTQYF. The CDR3 DNA follows: TGTGCCAGCTCGAACAGGGTAGGGGATACGCAGTATTTT.

CDR3 residues: CASSQDAGYGYTF. CDR3 in DNA: TGTGCCAGCAGCCAAGATGCGGGATATGGCTACACCTTC. The rearrangement joins TRBV4-2 to TRBJ1-2; D call uncertain. Germline CDR1 and CDR2: LGHNA and YNFKEQ. The CDR3 consists of 13 residues. V was cut by 0 bases and J by 5 bases, with 7 bases left in between.

This chain connects TRBV10-3 to TRBJ2-6; D remains unclear. V was pared by 5 bases and J by 1 base, with 15 bases between. CDR1 and CDR2 (germline): ENHRY, SYGVKD. The CDR3 has 17 amino acids. The CDR3 is CAISINRLVSGANVLTF. CDR3 in DNA: TGTGCCATCAGTATCAATCGACTTGTATCTGGGGCCAACGTCCTGACTTTC.

The chain combines TRBV18 with TRBJ1-2; D is uncertain. With 5 bases removed from V and 5 bases from J, the gap between germline ends came to 18 bases. Germline V CDR1 and CDR2: KGHSH, LQKENI. This CDR3 has 15 amino acids. The CDR3 loop is CASSSPEVMGYGYTF. The CDR3 DNA reads TGTGCCAGCTCAAGTCCGGAGGTCATGGGGTATGGCTACACCTTC.

V gene TRBV7-2 combines with J gene TRBJ2-7, with TRBD1 matching over 7 bases. The germline V gene encodes CDR1 SGHTA and CDR2 FQGNSA. The CDR3 is 16 amino acids. Trimming at V came to 5 bases and at J to 0 bases, leaving 10 bases not matched to a gene. CDR3 nucleotide sequence: TGTGCCAGCAGCCACAGGACAGGTCCTAGCTCCTACGAGCAGTACTTC. Translating it yields CASSHRTGPSSYEQYF. Combining the CDR3 with reference TRBV7-2 and TRBJ2-7 gives the whole variable domain GAGVSQSPSNKVTEKGKDVELRCDPISGHTALYWYRQSLGQGLEFLIYFQGNSAPDKSGLPSDRFSAERTGGSVSTLTIQRTQQEDSAVYLCASSHRTGPSSYEQYFGPGTRLTVT.

This chain connects TRBV7-9 to TRBJ2-3; D call uncertain. The length of the CDR3 is 12 residues. V lost 3 bases, J lost 7 bases, and 8 bases lay in between. Germline values: CDR1 SEHNR, CDR2 FQNEAQ (reference sequence). CDR3 sequence: CASSFQLNTQYF. As DNA, the CDR3 is TGTGCCAGCAGCTTCCAGTTGAATACGCAGTATTTT. Using reference TRBV7-9 and TRBJ2-3 for the parts outside the CDR3, the full variable domain is DTGVSQNPRHKITKRGQNVTFRCDPISEHNRLYWYRQTLGQGPEFLTYFQNEAQLEKSRLLSDRFSAERPKGSFSTLEIQRTEQGDSAMYLCASSFQLNTQYFGPGTRLTVL.

The chain combines TRBV6-5 with TRBJ1-2, with D maybe TRBD1 (5 bases). The germline CDR1 and CDR2 sequences are MNHEY and SVGAGI. With 7 bases removed from V and 4 bases from J, the gap between germline ends came to 19 bases. The length of the CDR3 is 15 residues. CDR3 DNA: TGTGCCAGCAAACGCCCGGGGGAGGCTGGCTATGGCTACACCTTC. Translating it yields CASKRPGEAGYGYTF.

The gene calls are TRBV3-1 (or the pseudogene TRBV3-2) and TRBJ2-6, with D possibly TRBD2 on 6 matching bases. This CDR3 is built from 19 residues. CDR1 LGHDT and CDR2 YNNKEL come from the germline V gene (reference sequence). V shed 0 bases and J shed 0 bases, with 15 bases lying between them. The DNA for the CDR3 is TGTGCCAGCAGCCAAGAAAGAGGGACTCATCGCTCTGGGGCCAACGTCCTGACTTTC. Protein sequence: CASSQERGTHRSGANVLTF.

The chain couples TRBV30 to TRBJ2-3; 7 bases match TRBD2. V dropped 1 base and J dropped 4; count of bases not matched to a gene: 8. Germline values: CDR1 GTSNPN, CDR2 SVGIG (reference sequence). This CDR3 region has 15 residues. CDR3 region: CAWSGGRRGSDTQYF. DNA for the CDR3: TGTGCCTGGAGTGGGGGTCGGCGGGGGTCAGATACGCAGTATTTT.

This clone came up once. The V call is TRBV9, the J call TRBJ1-2; 8 bases line up with TRBD1. The CDR3 contains 17 residues. The germline gives CDR1 SGDLS, CDR2 YYNGEE. V lost 4 bases, J lost 2 bases, and 13 bases stayed unmatched. In nucleotides, the CDR3 is TGTGCCAGCAGCCCCAGAGGGGGAGACAGGGGAAACTATGGCTACACCTTC. Translation: CASSPRGGDRGNYGYTF.

The V and J genes are TRBV12-5 and TRBJ2-2; D perhaps matches TRBD1 (5 bases). CDR3 length: 18 amino acids. Trimming took off 6 bases at V and 2 bases at J, with 22 bases between the two ends. The V gene's germline CDR1 is LGHNT and CDR2 FRNRAP. This CDR3 reads CASGMDISWVGNTGELFF. CDR3 sequence (DNA): TGTGCTAGTGGAATGGACATCAGTTGGGTTGGAAACACCGGGGAGCTGTTTTTT.

CDR3 protein: CASSDRVGGNTIYF. CDR3 DNA sequence: TGTGCCAGCAGCGACAGGGTGGGTGGAAACACCATATATTTT. The gene calls are TRBV9 and TRBJ1-3; weak D call: TRBD1 (6 bases). V was pared by 3 bases and J by 3 bases, with 10 bases between. CDR1 SGDLS and CDR2 YYNGEE come from the germline V gene. The CDR3 length is 14 residues.

The chain combines TRBV10-2 with TRBJ1-2; 9 nucleotides agree with TRBD1. The CDR3 loop spans 14 amino acids. V dropped 7 bases and J dropped 4; count of bases not matched to a gene: 7. Germline V gives CDR1 WSHSY, CDR2 SAAADI. The chain's CDR3 is CASTQGQGPYGYTF. The CDR3 bases are TGCGCCAGCACCCAGGGACAGGGACCCTATGGCTACACCTTC.

Comment on this clone: Other nucleotide sequences from this sample produce the same CDR3. The V call is TRBV30, the J call TRBJ2-6, with D unresolved. CDR1 is GTSNPN and CDR2 is SVGIG in the germline V gene (reference sequence). The CDR3 runs to 14 residues. V was pared by 3 bases and J by 1 base, with 7 bases between. Written as DNA, the CDR3 is TGTGCCTGGAGCGTCCTTTCTGGGGCCAACGTCCTGACTTTC. Translation gives CAWSVLSGANVLTF.

The chain employs TRBV5-4 and TRBJ2-5; tentative D call: TRBD2 (6 bases). The CDR3 consists of 13 residues. Germline lookup yields CDR1 SGHNT and CDR2 YYREEE (reference sequence). V was clipped by 6 bases and J by 5 bases, with 14 bases between them. CDR3 in DNA: TGTGCCAGCAAATACGGGGGTGCGGAGACCCAGTACTTC. It is translated as CASKYGGAETQYF.

The chain has TRBV19 and TRBJ1-6; tentatively, D is TRBD1 (5 bases). V dropped 8 bases and J dropped 7 bases, with 18 bases sitting between them. The germline V gene has CDR1 LNHDA and CDR2 SQIVND (reference sequence). This CDR3 contains 15 residues. The CDR3 DNA is TGTGCCAGTCGCTGGGGCCCTCAGGGCAATTCACCCCTCCACTTT. It is translated as CASRWGPQGNSPLHF.